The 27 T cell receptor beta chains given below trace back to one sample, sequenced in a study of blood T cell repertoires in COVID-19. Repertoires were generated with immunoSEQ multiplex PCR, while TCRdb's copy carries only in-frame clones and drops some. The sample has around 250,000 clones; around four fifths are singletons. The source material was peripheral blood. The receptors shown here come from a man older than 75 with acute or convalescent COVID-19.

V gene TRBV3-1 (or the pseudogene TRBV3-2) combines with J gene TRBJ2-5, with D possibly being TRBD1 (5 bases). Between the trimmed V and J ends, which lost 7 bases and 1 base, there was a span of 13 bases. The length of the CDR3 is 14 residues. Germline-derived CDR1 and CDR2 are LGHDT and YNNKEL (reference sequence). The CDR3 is CASTSRGGQETQYF. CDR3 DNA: TGTGCCAGCACCTCAAGGGGCGGCCAAGAGACCCAGTACTTC.

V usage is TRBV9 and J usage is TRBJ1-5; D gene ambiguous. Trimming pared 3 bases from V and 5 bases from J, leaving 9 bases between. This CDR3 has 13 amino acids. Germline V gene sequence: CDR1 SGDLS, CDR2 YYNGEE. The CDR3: CASSGGGYQPQHF. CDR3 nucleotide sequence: TGTGCCAGCAGCGGTGGAGGGTATCAGCCCCAGCATTTT.

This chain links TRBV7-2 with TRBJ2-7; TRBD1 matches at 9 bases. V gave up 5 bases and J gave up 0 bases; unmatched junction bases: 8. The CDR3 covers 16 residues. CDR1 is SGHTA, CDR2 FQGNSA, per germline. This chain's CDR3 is CASSRQSGQGSYEQYF. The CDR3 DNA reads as TGTGCCAGCAGCCGTCAGTCGGGACAGGGCTCCTACGAGCAGTACTTC.

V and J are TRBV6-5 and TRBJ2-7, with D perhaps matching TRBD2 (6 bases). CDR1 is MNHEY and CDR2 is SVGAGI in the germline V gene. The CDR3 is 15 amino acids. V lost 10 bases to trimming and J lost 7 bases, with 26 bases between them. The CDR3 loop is CATQTGDFGREEQYF. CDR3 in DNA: TGTGCCACTCAAACAGGTGATTTCGGGCGGGAAGAGCAGTACTTC.

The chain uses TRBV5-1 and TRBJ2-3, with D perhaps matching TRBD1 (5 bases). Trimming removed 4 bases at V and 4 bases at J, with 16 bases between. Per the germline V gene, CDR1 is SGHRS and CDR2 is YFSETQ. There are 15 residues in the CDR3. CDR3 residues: CASSPDNLPPDTQYF. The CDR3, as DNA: TGCGCCAGCAGCCCGGACAACCTACCCCCAGATACGCAGTATTTT.

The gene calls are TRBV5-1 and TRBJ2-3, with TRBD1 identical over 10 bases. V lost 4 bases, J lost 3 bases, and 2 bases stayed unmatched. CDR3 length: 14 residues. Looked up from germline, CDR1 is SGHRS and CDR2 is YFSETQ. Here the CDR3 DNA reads TGCGCCAGCAGCGGGGGACAGGGGACAGATACGCAGTATTTT. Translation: CASSGGQGTDTQYF. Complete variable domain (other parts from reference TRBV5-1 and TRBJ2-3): KAGVTQTPRYLIKTRGQQVTLSCSPISGHRSVSWYQQTPGQGLQFLFEYFSETQRNKGNFPGRFSGRQFSNSRSEMNVSTLELGDSALYLCASSGGQGTDTQYFGPGTRLTVL.

The CDR3 DNA reads TGTGCCAGCAGTTCTCCCGGACAGGGGGCCTACAATGAGCAGTTCTTC. Its translation: CASSSPGQGAYNEQFF. The genes are TRBV27 and TRBJ2-1, with 10 bases aligning to TRBD1. The CDR3 covers 16 residues. Germline V lookup: CDR1 MNHEY, CDR2 SMNVEV (reference sequence). V lost 4 bases, J lost 2 bases, and 5 bases stayed unmatched.

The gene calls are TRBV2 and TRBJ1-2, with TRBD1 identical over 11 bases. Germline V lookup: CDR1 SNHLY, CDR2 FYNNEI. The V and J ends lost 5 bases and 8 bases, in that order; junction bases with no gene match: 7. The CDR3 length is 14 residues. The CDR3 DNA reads TGTGCCAGCAGTTTGGGACAGGGGGTTGGGGGCTACACCTTC. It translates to CASSLGQGVGGYTF.

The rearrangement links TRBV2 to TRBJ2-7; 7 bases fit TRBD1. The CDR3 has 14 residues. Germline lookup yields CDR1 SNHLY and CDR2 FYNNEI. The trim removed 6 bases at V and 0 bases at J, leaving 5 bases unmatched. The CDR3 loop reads CASSQDRASYEQYF. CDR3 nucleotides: TGTGCCAGCAGCCAAGACAGGGCCTCCTACGAGCAGTACTTC.

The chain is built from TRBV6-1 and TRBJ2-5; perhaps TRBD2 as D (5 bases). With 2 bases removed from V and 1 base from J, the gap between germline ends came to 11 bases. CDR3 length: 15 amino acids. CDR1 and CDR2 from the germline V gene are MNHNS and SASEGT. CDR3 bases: TGTGCCAGCAGTGAATTGGTAGCGAGCCAAGAGACCCAGTACTTC. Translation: CASSELVASQETQYF.

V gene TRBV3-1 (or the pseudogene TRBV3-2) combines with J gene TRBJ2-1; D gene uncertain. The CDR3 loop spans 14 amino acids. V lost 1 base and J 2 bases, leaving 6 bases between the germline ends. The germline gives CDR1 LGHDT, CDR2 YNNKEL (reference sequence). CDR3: CASSQALAYNEQFF. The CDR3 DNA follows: TGTGCCAGCAGCCAAGCCCTAGCCTACAATGAGCAGTTCTTC.

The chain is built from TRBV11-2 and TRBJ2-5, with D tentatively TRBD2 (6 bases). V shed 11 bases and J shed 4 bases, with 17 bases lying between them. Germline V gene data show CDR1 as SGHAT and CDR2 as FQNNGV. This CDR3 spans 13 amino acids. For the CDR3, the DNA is TGTGCCTCCCGGTGGGCCGGGGGAGAGACCCAGTACTTC. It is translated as CASRWAGGETQYF. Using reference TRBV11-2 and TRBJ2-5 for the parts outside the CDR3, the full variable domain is EAGVAQSPRYKIIEKRQSVAFWCNPISGHATLYWYQQILGQGPKLLIQFQNNGVVDDSQLPKDRFSAERLKGVDSTLKIQPAKLEDSAVYLCASRWAGGETQYFGPGTRLLVL.

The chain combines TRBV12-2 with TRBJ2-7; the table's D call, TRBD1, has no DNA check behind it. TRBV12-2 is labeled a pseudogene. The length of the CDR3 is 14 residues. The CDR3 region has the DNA TGTGCAAGTCGCTTCTCAGGGATCTCCTACGAGCAGTACTTC. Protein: CASRFSGISYEQYF.

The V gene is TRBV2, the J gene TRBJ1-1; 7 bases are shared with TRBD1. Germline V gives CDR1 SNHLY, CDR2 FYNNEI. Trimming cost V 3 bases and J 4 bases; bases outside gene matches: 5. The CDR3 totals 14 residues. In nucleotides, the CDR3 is TGTGCCAGCAGTGAGGCGGCAGGGGGCACTGAAGCTTTCTTT. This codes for CASSEAAGGTEAFF.

The CDR3 DNA reads TGTGCCAGCAGCTTAGATAGCGGGGGGGTGTACGAGCAGTACTTC. Protein sequence: CASSLDSGGVYEQYF. The gene calls are TRBV7-2 and TRBJ2-7, with TRBD2 matching over 11 bases. This CDR3 comprises 15 residues. CDR1 and CDR2 (germline): SGHTA, FQGNSA. V was clipped by 1 base and J by 4 bases; unmatched bases: 3.

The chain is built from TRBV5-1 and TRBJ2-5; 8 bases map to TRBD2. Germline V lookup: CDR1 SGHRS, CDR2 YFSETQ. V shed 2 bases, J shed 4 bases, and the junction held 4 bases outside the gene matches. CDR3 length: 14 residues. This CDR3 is CASSFLGLGETQYF. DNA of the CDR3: TGCGCCAGCAGCTTTTTGGGACTAGGAGAGACCCAGTACTTC.

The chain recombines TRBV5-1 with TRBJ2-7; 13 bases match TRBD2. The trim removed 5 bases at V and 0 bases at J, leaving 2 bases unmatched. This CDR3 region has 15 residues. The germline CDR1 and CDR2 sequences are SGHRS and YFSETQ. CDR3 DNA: TGCGCCAGCAGAGGGACTAGCGGGACCTCCTACGAGCAGTACTTC. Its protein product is CASRGTSGTSYEQYF.

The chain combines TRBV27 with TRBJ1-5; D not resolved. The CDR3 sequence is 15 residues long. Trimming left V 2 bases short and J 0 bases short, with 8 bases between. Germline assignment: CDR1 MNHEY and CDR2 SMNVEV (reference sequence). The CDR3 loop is CASSLRGYSNQPQHF. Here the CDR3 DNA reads TGTGCCAGCAGTTTACGGGGTTATAGCAATCAGCCCCAGCATTTT.

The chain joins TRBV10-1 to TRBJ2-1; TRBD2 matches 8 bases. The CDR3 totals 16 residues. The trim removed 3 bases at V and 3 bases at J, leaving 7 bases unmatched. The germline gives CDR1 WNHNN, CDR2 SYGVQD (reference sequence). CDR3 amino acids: CASSDHSGGVYNEQFF. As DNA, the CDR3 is TGCGCCAGCAGTGACCACTCCGGGGGGGTCTACAATGAGCAGTTCTTC.

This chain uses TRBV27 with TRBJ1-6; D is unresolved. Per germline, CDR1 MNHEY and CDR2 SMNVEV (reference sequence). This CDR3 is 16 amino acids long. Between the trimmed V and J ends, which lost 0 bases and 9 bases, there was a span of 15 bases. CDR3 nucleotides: TGTGCCAGCAGTTTATCTCAGACACCTCTGGGTTCACCCCTCCACTTT. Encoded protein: CASSLSQTPLGSPLHF.

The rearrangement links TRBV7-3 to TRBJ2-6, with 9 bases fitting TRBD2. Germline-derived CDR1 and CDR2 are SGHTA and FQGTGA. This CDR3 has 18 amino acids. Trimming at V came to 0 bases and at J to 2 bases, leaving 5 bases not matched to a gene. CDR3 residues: CASSLTSLAGTGANVLTF. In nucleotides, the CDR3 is TGTGCCAGCAGCTTAACGTCGCTAGCGGGAACTGGGGCCAACGTCCTGACTTTC.

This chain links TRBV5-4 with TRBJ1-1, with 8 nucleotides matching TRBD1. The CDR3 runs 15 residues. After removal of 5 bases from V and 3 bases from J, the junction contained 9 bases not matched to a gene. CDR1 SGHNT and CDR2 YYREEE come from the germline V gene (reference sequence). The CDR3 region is CASRDARGLYTEAFF. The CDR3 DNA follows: TGTGCCAGCAGGGACGCCAGGGGGCTATACACTGAAGCTTTCTTT.

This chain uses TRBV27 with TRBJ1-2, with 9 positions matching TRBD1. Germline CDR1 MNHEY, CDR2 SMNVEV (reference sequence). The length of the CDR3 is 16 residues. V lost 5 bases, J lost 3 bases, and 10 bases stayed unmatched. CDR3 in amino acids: CASSPAGQGIDYGYTF. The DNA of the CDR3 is TGTGCCAGCAGTCCCGCGGGACAGGGAATTGACTATGGCTACACCTTC.

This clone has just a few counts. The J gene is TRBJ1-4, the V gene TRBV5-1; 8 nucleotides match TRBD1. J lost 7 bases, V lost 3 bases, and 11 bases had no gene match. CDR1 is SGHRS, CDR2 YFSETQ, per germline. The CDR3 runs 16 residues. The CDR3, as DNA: TGCGCCAGCAGCTACGGACAGGGCGGCGGTGGTGAAAAACTGTTTTTT. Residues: CASSYGQGGGGEKLFF.

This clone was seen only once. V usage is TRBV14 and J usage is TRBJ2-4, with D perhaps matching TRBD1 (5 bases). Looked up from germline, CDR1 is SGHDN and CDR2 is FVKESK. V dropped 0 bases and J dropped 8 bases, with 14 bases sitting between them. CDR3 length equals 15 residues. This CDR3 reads CASSQDTGPWDIQYF. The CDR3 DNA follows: TGTGCCAGCAGCCAAGATACAGGCCCTTGGGACATTCAGTACTTC. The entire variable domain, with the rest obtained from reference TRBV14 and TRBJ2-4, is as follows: EAGVTQFPSHSVIEKGQTVTLRCDPISGHDNLYWYRRVMGKEIKFLLHFVKESKQDESGMPNNRFLAERTGGTYSTLKVQPAELEDSGVYFCASSQDTGPWDIQYFGAGTRLSVL.

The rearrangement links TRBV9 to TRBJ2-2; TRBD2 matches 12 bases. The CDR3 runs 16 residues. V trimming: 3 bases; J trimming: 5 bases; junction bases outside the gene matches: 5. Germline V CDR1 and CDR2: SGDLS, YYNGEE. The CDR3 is CASSATSGGRTGELFF. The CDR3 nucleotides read TGTGCCAGCAGCGCCACTAGCGGGGGGCGGACCGGGGAGCTGTTTTTT. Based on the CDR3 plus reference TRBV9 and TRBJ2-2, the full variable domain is DSGVTQTPKHLITATGQRVTLRCSPRSGDLSVYWYQQSLDQGLQFLIQYYNGEERAKGNILERFSAQQFPDLHSELNLSSLELGDSALYFCASSATSGGRTGELFFGEGSRLTVL.

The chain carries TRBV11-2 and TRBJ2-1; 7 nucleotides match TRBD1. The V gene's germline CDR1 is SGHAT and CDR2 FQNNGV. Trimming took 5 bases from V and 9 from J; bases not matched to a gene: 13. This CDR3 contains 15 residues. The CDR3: CASSPRQGRGSEQFF. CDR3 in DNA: TGTGCCAGCAGCCCAAGACAGGGCCGGGGAAGTGAGCAGTTCTTC.